These 13 T cell receptor beta chains originate from one sample sequenced in a study of shared clonotypes between healthy human individuals. The method was immunoSEQ multiplex PCR; TCRdb's version includes in-frame clones alone and lacks a portion of them. The sample gives 2 million to 2.5 million clones, 85% to 95% of which show up once; under 0.45% is in the top ten. The specimen sequenced was naive CD4+ T cells from PBMCs. The subset here: CD45RA+ positively selected. The source is a young man in good health. Some clones in this sample may be carry-over from other donors' samples.

The chain links TRBV5-1 to TRBJ1-1, with a weak D call TRBD1 (6 bases). The V and J ends lost 0 bases and 5 bases respectively, with 14 bases between them. This CDR3 region has 15 residues. Germline V gene sequence: CDR1 SGHRS, CDR2 YFSETQ. The CDR3 DNA follows: TGCGCCAGCAGCTTGGCCAACCTTGGACAGACTGAAGCTTTCTTT. This sequence encodes CASSLANLGQTEAFF.

The chain links TRBV6-1 to TRBJ1-1, with a tentative D call TRBD1 (5 bases). Germline values: CDR1 MNHNS, CDR2 SASEGT. The length of the CDR3 is 14 residues. V was trimmed by 7 bases and J by 5 bases, leaving 17 bases between them. The CDR3 coding sequence is TGTGCCAGCACTCAAGGGACTCTGTGGACTGAAGCTTTCTTT. It yields the protein CASTQGTLWTEAFF.

This clone was seen just once. The CDR3 region has the DNA TGTGCCAGCAGCGTAGATGGCAGGGGAGAGGGTCAGCCCCAGCATTTT. It yields the protein CASSVDGRGEGQPQHF. The V and J genes are TRBV9 and TRBJ1-5; TRBD1 might be the D (6 bases). Germline assignment: CDR1 SGDLS and CDR2 YYNGEE. CDR3 size: 16 residues. Trimming removed 0 bases from V and 6 bases from J, with 16 bases in between.

The chain carries TRBV6-6 and TRBJ2-7; 7 bases match TRBD1. Germline V gene lookup returns CDR1 MNHNY and CDR2 SVGAGI (reference sequence). The V gene end was trimmed by 0 bases and the J gene end by 7 bases; junction bases not matched to a gene: 9. This CDR3 spans 15 amino acids. CDR3 protein: CASSYSRQGLGEQYF. CDR3 nucleotides: TGTGCCAGCAGTTACTCGAGACAGGGTTTGGGGGAGCAGTACTTC.

This sequence joins TRBV5-1 and TRBJ2-1, with no clear D. CDR1 and CDR2 (germline): SGHRS, YFSETQ. V dropped 1 base and J dropped 9 bases, with 11 bases sitting between them. CDR3 length equals 13 residues. CDR3 sequence (DNA): TGCGCCAGCAGCTTGAGGCCTACATTTGAGCAGTTCTTC. Translation gives CASSLRPTFEQFF.

CDR3 DNA: TGTGCCAGCAGTGAAGCCCAGGAGCTCGAGCAGTACTTC. This encodes CASSEAQELEQYF. The chain recombines TRBV6-1 with TRBJ2-7, with D hard to call. V lost 0 bases and J 6 bases, leaving 9 bases between the germline ends. Germline V CDR1 and CDR2: MNHNS, SASEGT. The CDR3 consists of 13 residues.

V usage is TRBV19 and J usage is TRBJ1-1; D is perhaps TRBD1 (5 bases). CDR3 length equals 12 residues. The germline V gene encodes CDR1 LNHDA and CDR2 SQIVND (reference sequence). V lost 4 bases and J lost 10, with 13 bases in between. CDR3 sequence reads: CASSTRGGGAFF. The CDR3 DNA reads as TGTGCCAGTAGTACCCGGGGGGGAGGAGCTTTCTTT.

Regarding this clone: Other DNA sequences within the sample encode an identical CDR3. The chain employs TRBV5-1 and TRBJ2-5; 15 nucleotides align to TRBD2. The CDR3 has 16 residues. V shed 3 bases, J shed 2 bases, and the junction held 2 bases outside the gene matches. Germline loops: CDR1 SGHRS, CDR2 YFSETQ. As DNA, the CDR3 is TGCGCCAGCAGCTCGGGACTAGCGGGAGGACAAGAGACCCAGTACTTC. It specifies CASSSGLAGGQETQYF.

About this clone itself: Other DNA variants within this sample encode the same CDR3. The CDR3 reads CASSSGTDTQYF. DNA of the CDR3: TGTGCCAGCAGCTCTGGTACAGATACGCAGTATTTT. This chain connects TRBV7-2 to TRBJ2-3; D remains ambiguous. Between the trimmed V and J ends, which lost 4 bases and 3 bases, there was a span of 5 bases. The CDR3 sequence is 12 residues long. The V gene's germline CDR1 is SGHTA and CDR2 FQGNSA.

The chain recombines TRBV28 with TRBJ2-1, with no clear D. V was cut by 6 bases and J by 8 bases, with 17 bases left in between. The CDR3 loop spans 14 amino acids. Germline CDR1 MDHEN, CDR2 SYDVKM. CDR3 residues: CASSPAGTVDEQFF. CDR3 coding DNA: TGTGCCAGCAGCCCGGCTGGAACTGTGGATGAGCAGTTCTTC.

This clone occurred once. The genes are TRBV11-2 and TRBJ1-1; D gene ambiguous. CDR1 and CDR2 from the germline V gene are SGHAT and FQNNGV. The CDR3 sequence is 18 residues long. Trimming pared 2 bases from V and 4 bases from J, leaving 23 bases between. CDR3 loop: CASSLRISVPEEATEAFF. DNA of the CDR3: TGTGCCAGCAGCTTAAGAATCAGTGTGCCGGAAGAGGCCACTGAAGCTTTCTTT.

The J gene is TRBJ1-5, the V gene TRBV30; 7 bases fit TRBD1. Unmatched junction bases numbered 14, after V lost 1 base and J lost 11 bases. CDR3 length: 15 amino acids. Germline CDR1 is GTSNPN and CDR2 is SVGIG (reference sequence). CDR3 loop: CAWSDLGQVPGAQHF. The CDR3 region has the DNA TGTGCCTGGAGTGACCTCGGACAGGTACCAGGGGCCCAGCATTTT.

The J gene is TRBJ1-4, the V gene TRBV18; 8 bases match TRBD1. This CDR3 has 13 amino acids. V lost 0 bases, J lost 13 bases, and 4 bases stayed unmatched. Germline V gives CDR1 KGHSH, CDR2 LQKENI. The CDR3 sequence is CASSPPGTGGLFF. Here the CDR3 DNA reads TGTGCCAGCTCACCACCAGGGACAGGCGGACTGTTTTTT.